This TCR beta chain originates from a study of CD8 T cells in Susac syndrome. Reverse transcription of roughly 0.5 to 1 ug RNA was performed with random hexamers. TCRdb re-called the immunoSEQ multiplex PCR reads with MiXCR, one entry per CDR3 protein. The sample lists 120,000 or so distinct CDR3 sequences, around 94% seen once, with approximately 0.22% in the top ten. Germline V gives CDR1 LNHNV, CDR2 YYDKDF (reference sequence). The CDR3 runs 14 residues. Trimming left V 3 bases short and J 7 bases short, with 10 bases between. The chain carries TRBV15 and TRBJ1-6; D is unclear. The specimen was CD8+ T cells from PBMCs. The sequence derives from a human donor with Susac syndrome. The CDR3 region has the DNA TGTGCCACCAGCAGGACGGGCTGGAATTCACCCCTCCACTTT. This gives the protein CATSRTGWNSPLHF.